The present entry profiles one T cell receptor (beta chain) with its context. Antigen: not known. This CDR3 region has 14 residues. V trimming: 2 bases; J trimming: 5 bases; junction bases outside the gene matches: 2. Per the germline V gene, CDR1 is SGHAT and CDR2 is FQNNGV. Profiling relied on immunoSEQ multiplex PCR, and the TCRdb table lists in-frame clones only, not all of them. The sample records about 99,000 clones, approximately 86% being singletons. The data were taken from a study of T cell responses to AZD1222 COVID-19 vaccine. The study's findings and limits: The sample set comprised mostly white British donors with more females, and clonal diversity was possibly underestimated.

The sample in question was peripheral blood, obtained 28 days after the second dose of the MenACWY control vaccine. This sequence joins TRBV11-2 and TRBJ2-7, with 11 bases that match TRBD1. The clonotype was recovered from an adult who received the MenACWY meningococcal vaccine as a control. The chain's CDR3 is CASSLLDRGHEQYF. CDR3 DNA sequence: TGTGCCAGCAGCTTATTGGACAGGGGGCACGAGCAGTACTTC.